This T cell receptor beta chain was documented in a study of T cell responses to AZD1222 COVID-19 vaccine. Trimming stripped 2 bases from V and 3 bases from J, with 19 bases between. This CDR3 has 17 residues. Germline V lookup: CDR1 MNHNS, CDR2 SASEGT. Only in-frame clones appear in the TCRdb table, and some are missing; sequencing was by immunoSEQ multiplex PCR. This sample has roughly 100,000 clones, with roughly nine tenths found just once. Material: peripheral blood, obtained on day 0 of AZD1222 vaccination. This clonotype was sampled from an adult in good health. The V gene is TRBV6-1, the J gene TRBJ1-2; tentatively, D is TRBD1 (6 bases). The CDR3 DNA follows: TGTGCCAGCAGTGAAAATATAGAGTCTGGACAGCACTATGGCTACACCTTC. As protein: CASSENIESGQHYGYTF.